This T cell receptor beta chain came from a study of naive and memory T cell subsets. V lost 6 bases, J lost 3 bases, and 3 bases stayed unmatched. The CDR3 spans 13 residues. After the first PCR, alpha and beta chain libraries were processed separately. Notes on the study in general: Expression changes during T cell differentiation may affect RNA-based TCR counts.

Both TRBC1 and TRBC2 were covered by a beta constant-region primer of two equimolar oligonucleotides. Ligated cDNA was amplified by four rounds of PCR with nested alpha and beta constant-region primers and SP2. MiXCR, applied by TCRdb to the UMI-ligation and nested PCR reads, yields one record per CDR3 protein. The sample gives fewer than 9,500 distinct CDR3 sequences, approximately 30% of which show up once; roughly 60% is in the top ten. Comment on this clonotype: The antigen is not known.

This clonotype originated in a human donor in good health. The chain links TRBV12-3 or TRBV12-4 to TRBJ2-7; 9 bases are a match to TRBD1. The sequencing input was CD8+ TEMRA cells from blood. As for subset: effector memory re-expressing CD45RA, CD45RA+ CD27-. The CDR3 DNA sequence: TGTGCCAGCAGCCCGGGACAGGGCTACGAGCAGTACTTC. Translation: CASSPGQGYEQYF.